Sequencing of this TCR beta chain was carried out in a study of T-cell memory formation after mild COVID-19. Germline V CDR1 and CDR2: SQVTM, ANQGSEA. Trimming took 3 bases from V and 6 from J; bases not matched to a gene: 10. This CDR3 has 15 residues. This clonotype was seen many times. TCRdb processed the 5' RACE reads anew with MiXCR; each CDR3 protein has one entry. In the table there are more than 120,000 distinct CDR3 sequences, about 5.5% of which are singletons. The sequenced sample was PBMCs or a T cell subset sorted from them (not recorded which). The chain recombines TRBV29-1 with TRBJ2-2; 7 bases are shared with TRBD2. This sequence originates from an adult woman who had mild COVID-19 (a few samples of this study predate the infection). Cell type and time point are not known. CDR3 in amino acids: CSVDPGTTSPGELFF. The DNA of the CDR3 is TGCAGCGTTGATCCGGGGACTACCTCGCCCGGGGAGCTGTTTTTT.